This T cell receptor (beta chain) was retrieved from a study of shared clonotypes between healthy human individuals. Germline CDR1 is MDHEN and CDR2 is SYDVKM. V gave up 4 bases and J gave up 2 bases; unmatched junction bases: 11. The length of the CDR3 is 16 residues. Data came from immunoSEQ multiplex PCR; TCRdb stores just in-frame clones and leaves some out. The sample gives roughly 1,800,000 clones, over 85% of which show up once; 1.2% is in the top ten. Naive CD8 cells comprised CD45RO-negative, CCR7-positively selected cells, excluding terminally differentiated effector memory CD45RA+ cells. The source of this sequence is a man aged 18-30 years in good health. Material: naive CD8+ T cells sorted from blood. The chain is built from TRBV28 and TRBJ2-7, with 7 bases aligning to TRBD1. CDR3 sequence (DNA): TGTGCCAGCAGTTCACGCTATGGACAGGTGGCCTACGAGCAGTACTTC. This sequence encodes CASSSRYGQVAYEQYF.